The clone carrying this T cell receptor beta chain was picked up one time. Its target is not known. The V end was cut by 1 base, the J end by 5 bases, with 9 bases between. This CDR3 spans 13 amino acids. Germline lookup yields CDR1 SGDLS and CDR2 YYNGEE. This record belongs to a study of T cell responses to AZD1222 COVID-19 vaccine. Across the study: Both about-4-week and about-12-week second-dose recipients were combined. Broader study findings: Only six or seven AZD1222 recipients tested seropositive at baseline. In a largely white British group with more females than males, clonal diversity was possibly underestimated. Unmutated variant regions are reportedly targeted by nearly half of spike-specific TCRs.

Only in-frame clones appear in the TCRdb table, and some are missing; sequencing was by immunoSEQ multiplex PCR. Among roughly 120,000 clones listed, about 85% were seen once. Source: peripheral blood, taken on day 0 of AZD1222 vaccination. The genes are TRBV9 and TRBJ1-1; a weak D match, TRBD1 (6 bases). This clonotype originated in an adult in good health. The CDR3 sequence: CASSVTGSTEAFF. The CDR3, as DNA: TGTGCCAGCAGCGTAACAGGGAGTACTGAAGCTTTCTTT.